This T cell receptor (beta chain) was obtained from a study of tumor and adjacent non-tumor tissue in lung cancer. Study summary: Aged about 30 to 76 years, patients included fewer than 11 men and roughly 5 women with stage I to III disease.

No cell sorting was done before RNA was extracted from the tissue. The length of the CDR3 is 16 residues. V lost 7 bases to trimming and J lost 2 bases; unmatched junction nucleotides: 11. Three rounds of nested PCR, following a modified ARM-PCR protocol, produced the TCRbeta library. TCRdb analysed the multiplex PCR reads with MiXCR anew, one entry per CDR3 protein. The table records about 200,000 distinct CDR3 sequences, around 71% of them present only once. The chain is built from TRBV12-3 or TRBV12-4 and TRBJ2-3; 8 bases map to TRBD2. The clonotype was recovered from a man aged 60-69 years with non-small cell lung cancer. The sequencing input was lung tumor tissue. The chain's CDR3 is CASNPGTSETTDTQYF. The CDR3 coding sequence is TGTGCCAGCAATCCCGGGACTAGTGAGACCACAGATACGCAGTATTTT.